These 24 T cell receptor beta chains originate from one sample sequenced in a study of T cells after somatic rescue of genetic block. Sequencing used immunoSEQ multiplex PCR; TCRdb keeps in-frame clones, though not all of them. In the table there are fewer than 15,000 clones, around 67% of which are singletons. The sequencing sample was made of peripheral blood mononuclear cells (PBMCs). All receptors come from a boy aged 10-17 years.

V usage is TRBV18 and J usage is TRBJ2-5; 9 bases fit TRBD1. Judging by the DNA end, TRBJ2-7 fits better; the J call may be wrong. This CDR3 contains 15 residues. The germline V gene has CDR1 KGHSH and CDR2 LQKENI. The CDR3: CASSPPTGGVGEQYF. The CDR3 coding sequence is TGTGCCAGCTCACCACCGACAGGGGGTGTCGGCGAGCAGTACTTC.

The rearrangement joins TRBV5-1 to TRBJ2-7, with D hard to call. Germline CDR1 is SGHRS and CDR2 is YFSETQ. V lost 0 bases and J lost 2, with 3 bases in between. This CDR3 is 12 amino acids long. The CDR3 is CASSLGTYEQYF. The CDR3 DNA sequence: TGCGCCAGCAGCTTGGGTACCTACGAGCAGTACTTC.

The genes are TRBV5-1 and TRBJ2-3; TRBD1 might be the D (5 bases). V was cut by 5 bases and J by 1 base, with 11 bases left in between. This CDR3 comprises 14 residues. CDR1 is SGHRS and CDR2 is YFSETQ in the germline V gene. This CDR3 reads CASSWGQGTDTQYF. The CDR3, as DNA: TGCGCCAGCAGTTGGGGCCAAGGCACAGATACGCAGTATTTT.

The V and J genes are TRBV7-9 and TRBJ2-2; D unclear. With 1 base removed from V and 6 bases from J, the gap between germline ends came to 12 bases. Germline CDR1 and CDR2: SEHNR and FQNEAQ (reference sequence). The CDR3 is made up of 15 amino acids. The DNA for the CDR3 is TGTGCCAGCAGCTTAGTGGCAGTCTTCTCCGGGGAGCTGTTTTTT. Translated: CASSLVAVFSGELFF.

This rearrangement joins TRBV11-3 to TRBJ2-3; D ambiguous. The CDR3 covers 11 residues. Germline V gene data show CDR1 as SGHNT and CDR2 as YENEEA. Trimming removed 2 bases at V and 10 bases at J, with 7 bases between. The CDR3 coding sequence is TGTGCCAGCAGCTTACAAGGAGCGCAGTATTTT. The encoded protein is CASSLQGAQYF.

As DNA, the CDR3 is TGTGCCAGCAGCTCCAGGGCTAGGGTTTGGGCCCAGTACTTC. Its translation: CASSSRARVWAQYF. The rearrangement links TRBV28 to TRBJ2-5; weak D call: TRBD1 (5 bases). Trimming took 6 bases from V and 9 from J, leaving 20 bases between them. Per the germline V gene, CDR1 is MDHEN and CDR2 is SYDVKM. This CDR3 has 14 residues.

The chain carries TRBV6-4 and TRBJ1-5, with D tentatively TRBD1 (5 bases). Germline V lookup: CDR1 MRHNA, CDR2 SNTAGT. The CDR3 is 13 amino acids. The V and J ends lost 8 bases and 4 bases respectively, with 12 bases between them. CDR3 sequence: CASAQGSNQPQHF. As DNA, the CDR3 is TGTGCCAGCGCCCAGGGATCAAATCAGCCCCAGCATTTT.

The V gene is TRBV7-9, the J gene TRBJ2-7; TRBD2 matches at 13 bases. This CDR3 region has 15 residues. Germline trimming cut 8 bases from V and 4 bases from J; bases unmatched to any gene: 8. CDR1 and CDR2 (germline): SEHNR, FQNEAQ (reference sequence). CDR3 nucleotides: TGTGCCAGCGCGGGACTAGCGGGGCTAAGTTACGAGCAGTACTTC. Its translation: CASAGLAGLSYEQYF.

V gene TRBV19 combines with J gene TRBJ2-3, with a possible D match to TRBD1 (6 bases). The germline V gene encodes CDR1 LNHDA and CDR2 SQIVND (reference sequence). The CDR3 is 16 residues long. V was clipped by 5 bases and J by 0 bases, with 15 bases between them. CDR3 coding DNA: TGTGCCAGTAGTGTGGGGGCAGTCCTTAGCACAGATACGCAGTATTTT. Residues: CASSVGAVLSTDTQYF.

The chain's CDR3 is CASSQAYNEQFF. CDR3 bases: TGTGCCAGCAGCCAAGCCTACAATGAGCAGTTCTTC. V and J are TRBV4-2 and TRBJ2-1; D is unclear. Germline V gene data show CDR1 as LGHNA and CDR2 as YNFKEQ. V gave up 1 base and J gave up 2 bases, with 0 bases separating them. The length of the CDR3 is 12 residues.

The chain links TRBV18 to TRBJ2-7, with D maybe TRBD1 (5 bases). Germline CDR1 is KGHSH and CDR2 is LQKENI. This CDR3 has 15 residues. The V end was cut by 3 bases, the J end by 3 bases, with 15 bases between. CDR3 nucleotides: TGTGCCAGCTCACCGGGGCTTAGCCGTGACTACGAGCAGTACTTC. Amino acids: CASSPGLSRDYEQYF.

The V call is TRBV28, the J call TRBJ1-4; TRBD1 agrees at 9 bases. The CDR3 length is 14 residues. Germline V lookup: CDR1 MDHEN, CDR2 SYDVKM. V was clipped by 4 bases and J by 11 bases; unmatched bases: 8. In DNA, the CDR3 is TGTGCCAGCAGTTCAACAACAGGGGGCAGGAAACTGTTTTTT. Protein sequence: CASSSTTGGRKLFF.

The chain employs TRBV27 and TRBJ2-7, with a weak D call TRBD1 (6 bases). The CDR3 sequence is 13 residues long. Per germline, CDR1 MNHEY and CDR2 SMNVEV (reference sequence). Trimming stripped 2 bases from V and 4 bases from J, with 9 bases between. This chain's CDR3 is CASSLTGKYEQYF. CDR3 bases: TGTGCCAGCAGTTTAACAGGGAAGTACGAGCAGTACTTC.

The CDR3 nucleotides read TGTGCCAGCAGCCGCGGGACACACCTAGCCAAAAACATTCAGTACTTC. Translating gives CASSRGTHLAKNIQYF. The V call is TRBV13, the J call TRBJ2-4, with D perhaps being TRBD1 or TRBD2 (6 bases each). This CDR3 has 16 amino acids. Germline V gene data show CDR1 as PRHDT and CDR2 as FYEKMQ (reference sequence). Trimming took off 5 bases at V and 0 bases at J, with 14 bases between the two ends.

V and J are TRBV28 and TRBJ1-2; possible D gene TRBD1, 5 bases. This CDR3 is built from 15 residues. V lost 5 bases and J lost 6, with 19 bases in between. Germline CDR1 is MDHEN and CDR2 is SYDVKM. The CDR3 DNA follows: TGTGCCAGCAGTCTTCGACATACCAGGGTTAATGGCTACACCTTC. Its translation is CASSLRHTRVNGYTF.

Written as DNA, the CDR3 is TGTGCCAGCAGCGCCCACCGACAGACCGGGGAGCTGTTTTTT. It codes for CASSAHRQTGELFF. The chain joins TRBV16 to TRBJ2-2, with D perhaps matching TRBD1 (5 bases). In germline, CDR1 is KGHSY, CDR2 FQNENV. Trimming cost V 5 bases and J 5 bases, with 12 bases left between them. The CDR3 consists of 14 residues.

CDR3 nucleotide sequence: TGTGCCAGCAGCTTGACTAGCGGGGGGACCTACGAGCAGTACTTC. Translating gives CASSLTSGGTYEQYF. The chain combines TRBV7-8 with TRBJ2-7, with 13 bases lining up with TRBD2. This CDR3 comprises 15 residues. V lost 3 bases to trimming and J lost 2 bases; unmatched junction nucleotides: 1. Germline loops: CDR1 SGHVS, CDR2 FQNEAQ.

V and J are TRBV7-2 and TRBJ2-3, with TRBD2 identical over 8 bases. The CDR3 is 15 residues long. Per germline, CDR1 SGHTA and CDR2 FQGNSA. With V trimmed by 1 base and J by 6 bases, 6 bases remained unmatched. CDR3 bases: TGTGCCAGCAGCTTAGTCGGGAGGGCCTGGGATACGCAGTATTTT. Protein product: CASSLVGRAWDTQYF.

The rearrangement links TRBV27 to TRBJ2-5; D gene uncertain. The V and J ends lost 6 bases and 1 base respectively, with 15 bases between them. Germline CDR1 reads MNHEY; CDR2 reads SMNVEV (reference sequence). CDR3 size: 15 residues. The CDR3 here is CASRERSNRQETQYF. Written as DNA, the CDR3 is TGTGCCAGCAGAGAAAGATCCAACCGCCAAGAGACCCAGTACTTC.

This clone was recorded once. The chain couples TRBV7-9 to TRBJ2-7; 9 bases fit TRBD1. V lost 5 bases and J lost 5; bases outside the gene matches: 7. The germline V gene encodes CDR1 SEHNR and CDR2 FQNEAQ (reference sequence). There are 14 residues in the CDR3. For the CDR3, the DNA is TGTGCCAGCAGCCATCTGACAGGGGGGAACGAGCAGTACTTC. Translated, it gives CASSHLTGGNEQYF.

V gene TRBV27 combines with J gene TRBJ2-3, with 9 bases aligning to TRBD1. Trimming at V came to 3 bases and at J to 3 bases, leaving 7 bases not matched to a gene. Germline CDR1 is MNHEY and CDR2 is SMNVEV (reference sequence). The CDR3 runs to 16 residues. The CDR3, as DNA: TGTGCCAGCAGTTTCACGGGGACAGGGATTACAGATACGCAGTATTTT. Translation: CASSFTGTGITDTQYF.

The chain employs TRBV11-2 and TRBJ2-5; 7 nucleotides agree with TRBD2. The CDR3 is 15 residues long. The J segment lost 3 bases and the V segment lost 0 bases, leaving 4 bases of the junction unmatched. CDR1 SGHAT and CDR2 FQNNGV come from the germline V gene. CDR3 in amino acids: CASSLDLAGEETQYF. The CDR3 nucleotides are TGTGCCAGCAGCTTAGATTTGGCGGGGGAAGAGACCCAGTACTTC.

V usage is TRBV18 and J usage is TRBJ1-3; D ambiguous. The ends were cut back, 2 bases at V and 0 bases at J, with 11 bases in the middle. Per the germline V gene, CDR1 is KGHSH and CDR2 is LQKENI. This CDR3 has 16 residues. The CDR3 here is CASSPWSQLSGNTIYF. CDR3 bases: TGTGCCAGCTCACCATGGTCTCAGCTCTCTGGAAACACCATATATTTT.

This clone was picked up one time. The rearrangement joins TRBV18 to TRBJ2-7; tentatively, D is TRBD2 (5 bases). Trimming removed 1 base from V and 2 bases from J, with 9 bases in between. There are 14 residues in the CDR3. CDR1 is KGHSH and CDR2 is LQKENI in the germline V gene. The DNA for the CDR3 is TGTGCCAGCTCACCACTAGGGAGCGCCTACGAGCAGTACTTC. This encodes CASSPLGSAYEQYF.